These T cell receptor beta chains were read from a single sample in a study of T cell responses to AZD1222 COVID-19 vaccine. The assay was immunoSEQ multiplex PCR, and TCRdb's table has in-frame clones only and misses some. The sample includes roughly 160,000 clones, approximately 92% of them seen just once. The specimen comprised peripheral blood, sampled on day 0 of AZD1222 vaccination. These receptors came from an adult in good health. Each CDR3 is given with its conserved first and last residue. Fields, in order: V gene, clone size, D gene, J gene, CDR3 length, CDR3 protein, CDR3 DNA. A D gene is named only where the DNA matches it firmly. Only part of the rows carry a size: once, few, many, or a class if the clone is expanded.

v_gene: TRBV7-2; abundance: .; d_gene: .; j_gene: TRBJ2-5; len: 14; CDR3aa: CASSLALNQETQYF; CDR3nt: TGTGCCAGCAGCTTAGCGCTTAACCAAGAGACCCAGTACTTC
v_gene: TRBV30; abundance: .; d_gene: .; j_gene: TRBJ1-1; len: 13; CDR3aa: CAWSWQLNTEAFF; CDR3nt: TGTGCCTGGAGTTGGCAGTTGAACACTGAAGCTTTCTTT
v_gene: TRBV7-9; abundance: .; d_gene: .; j_gene: TRBJ1-1; len: 14; CDR3aa: CASSLNAVNTEAFF; CDR3nt: TGTGCCAGCAGCTTAAACGCTGTAAACACTGAAGCTTTCTTT
v_gene: TRBV25-1; abundance: .; d_gene: .; j_gene: TRBJ2-1; len: 13; CDR3aa: CASSEEASDEQFF; CDR3nt: TGTGCCAGCAGTGAGGAAGCATCGGATGAGCAGTTCTTC
v_gene: TRBV7-3; abundance: few; d_gene: TRBD1; j_gene: TRBJ1-2; len: 13; CDR3aa: CASSSAGGYGYTF; CDR3nt: TGTGCCAGCAGCTCAGCAGGGGGCTATGGCTACACCTTC
v_gene: TRBV7-2; abundance: .; d_gene: .; j_gene: TRBJ1-1; len: 13; CDR3aa: CASSLMAGTEAFF; CDR3nt: TGTGCCAGCAGCTTAATGGCAGGCACTGAAGCTTTCTTT
v_gene: TRBV5-1; abundance: once; d_gene: TRBD1; j_gene: TRBJ1-6; len: 18; CDR3aa: CASSPSDRARNPYSPLHF; CDR3nt: TGCGCCAGCAGCCCATCTGACAGGGCCAGGAACCCTTATTCACCCCTCCACTTT
v_gene: TRBV28; abundance: .; d_gene: .; j_gene: TRBJ1-6; len: 14; CDR3aa: CALLSGRPNSPLHF; CDR3nt: TGTGCCCTACTTTCGGGACGGCCTAATTCACCCCTCCACTTT
v_gene: TRBV5-6; abundance: .; d_gene: .; j_gene: TRBJ1-1; len: 16; CDR3aa: CASSFFFAGPDTEAFF; CDR3nt: TGTGCCAGCAGCTTTTTTTTTGCGGGGCCGGACACTGAAGCTTTCTTT
v_gene: TRBV5-1; abundance: .; d_gene: .; j_gene: TRBJ2-3; len: 16; CDR3aa: CASSLAAPTSTDTQYF; CDR3nt: TGCGCCAGCAGCTTGGCTGCGCCGACTAGCACAGATACGCAGTATTTT
v_gene: TRBV19; abundance: .; d_gene: TRBD1; j_gene: TRBJ1-2; len: 13; CDR3aa: CASNGQGAVGYTF; CDR3nt: TGTGCCAGTAATGGACAGGGGGCGGTTGGCTACACCTTC
v_gene: TRBV2; abundance: .; d_gene: .; j_gene: TRBJ1-5; len: 13; CDR3aa: CASKRTVDQPQHF; CDR3nt: TGTGCCAGCAAGCGTACGGTCGATCAGCCCCAGCATTTT
v_gene: TRBV5-5; abundance: once; d_gene: .; j_gene: TRBJ1-1; len: 12; CDR3aa: CASSLWDTEAFF; CDR3nt: TGTGCCAGCAGCTTGTGGGACACTGAAGCTTTCTTT
v_gene: TRBV7-2; abundance: .; d_gene: .; j_gene: TRBJ1-6; len: 14; CDR3aa: CASTLQVLNSPLHF; CDR3nt: TGTGCCAGCACCCTACAGGTGCTTAATTCACCCCTCCACTTT
v_gene: TRBV6-1; abundance: .; d_gene: TRBD1; j_gene: TRBJ1-6; len: 16; CDR3aa: CASSDLTGAGNSPLHF; CDR3nt: TGTGCCAGCAGTGACCTCACAGGGGCAGGTAATTCACCCCTCCACTTT
v_gene: TRBV5-1; abundance: .; d_gene: TRBD1; j_gene: TRBJ1-1; len: 16; CDR3aa: CASSGDRGLGDTEAFF; CDR3nt: TGCGCCAGCAGCGGGGACAGGGGGCTTGGGGACACTGAAGCTTTCTTT
v_gene: TRBV6-5; abundance: .; d_gene: TRBD1; j_gene: TRBJ1-2; len: 15; CDR3aa: CASSSPHQGDFGYTF; CDR3nt: TGTGCCAGCAGTTCCCCCCATCAGGGGGACTTCGGCTACACCTTC
v_gene: TRBV7-3; abundance: .; d_gene: .; j_gene: TRBJ2-3; len: 17; CDR3aa: CASSPTGLLSRTDTQYF; CDR3nt: TGTGCCAGCAGCCCTACGGGACTCCTCTCCCGCACAGATACGCAGTATTTT
v_gene: TRBV27; abundance: .; d_gene: TRBD1; j_gene: TRBJ2-1; len: 15; CDR3aa: CASRAPGGAYNEQFF; CDR3nt: TGTGCCAGCAGGGCGCCAGGGGGCGCTTACAATGAGCAGTTCTTC
v_gene: TRBV2; abundance: .; d_gene: TRBD1; j_gene: TRBJ1-4; len: 15; CDR3aa: CASSRDRGPNEKLFF; CDR3nt: TGTGCCAGCAGCCGGGACAGGGGCCCTAATGAAAAACTGTTTTTT